Described below is a single T cell receptor beta chain sequence and its context. Profiling relied on immunoSEQ multiplex PCR, and the TCRdb table lists in-frame clones only, not all of them. The repertoire holds 40,000 to 45,000 clones, about 92% seen once, with over 0.55% in the top ten. These data belong to a study of T cell changes during pregnancy in multiple sclerosis. The CDR3 sequence is 16 residues long. The germline V gene encodes CDR1 KGHSH and CDR2 LQKENI. V shed 3 bases and J shed 1 base, with 13 bases lying between them. The source of this sequence is a female donor with multiple sclerosis, enrolled in a pregnancy study. Sequencing used CD4+ T cells from peripheral blood mononuclear cells, obtained in the third trimester of pregnancy. The chain joins TRBV18 to TRBJ1-5; D perhaps matches TRBD1 (6 bases). The CDR3 nucleotides are TGTGCCAGCTCACCTTTGGGCAGGGGAAGCAATCAGCCCCAGCATTTT. It yields the protein CASSPLGRGSNQPQHF.